The 5 T cell receptor beta chains in this list originate from one sample, sequenced in a study of cytomegalovirus exposure and HLA in healthy donors (dated by TCRdb to 2016 to 2017). Library construction relied on the immunoSEQ multiplex PCR assay. For the multiplex PCR, a mixture combining 60 forward primers for TCR Vbeta segments and 13 reverse primers for TCR Jbeta segments was used. TCRdb carries this immuneACCESS record with in-frame sequences only. Its versions omit some clonotypes, under half of them owing to an unresolved V gene in the studies checked, with the rest unexplained. For this sample there are approximately 150,000 clones; around 78% appear just once. The leading ten clones occupy approximately 13% of the sample. The sequencing input was PBMCs. The receptors were gathered from a woman between 50 and 59 years old in good health and CMV-seropositive.

The chain couples TRBV2 to TRBJ1-5; no definite D call. The CDR3 covers 14 residues. Germline V gene data show CDR1 as SNHLY and CDR2 as FYNNEI. Trimming shortened V by 6 bases and J by 3 bases, and 12 bases separated the two germline ends. The CDR3 bases are TGTGCCAGCAGCGCCGGACTGATCAATCAGCCCCAGCATTTT. The encoded protein is CASSAGLINQPQHF.

CDR3 DNA sequence: TGTGCCAGCAGTGACCAGGGAGGGCACAATGAGCAGTTCTTC. This translates into CASSDQGGHNEQFF. The chain has TRBV6-4 and TRBJ2-1; 7 bases fit TRBD2. This CDR3 has 14 residues. Germline V gives CDR1 MRHNA, CDR2 SNTAGT. The junction had 3 bases not matched to a gene; V was cut back by 2 bases and J by 5 bases.

About this clone itself: One end of the junction is discordant with germline, which a read error may explain. The V gene is TRBV19, the J gene TRBJ1-1; D unclear. Germline values: CDR1 LNHDA, CDR2 SQIVND (reference sequence). The CDR3 loop spans 12 amino acids. CDR3 nucleotide sequence: TGTGCCAGTACCCCCGGGGATGCTGAAACTTTCTTT. Translation gives CASTPGDAETFF.

V and J are TRBV5-1 and TRBJ1-6; 7 positions agree with TRBD1. J gave up 9 bases and V 7 bases, and 10 bases lay outside the gene matches. Germline V gene sequence: CDR1 SGHRS, CDR2 YFSETQ. The CDR3 length is 14 residues. The CDR3 DNA reads as TGCGCCAGCCGGCCCGGGACAGAGTCTTCACCCCTCCACTTT. Translating it yields CASRPGTESSPLHF.

The chain combines TRBV12-1 with TRBJ2-2; the table's D call of TRBD1 was not tested on the DNA. TRBV12-1 is marked as a pseudogene. The CDR3 extends over 15 amino acids. The CDR3, as DNA: TGTGCCAGCAGCTGGGGGACAGCGAACACCGGGGAGCTGTTTTTT. This translates into CASSWGTANTGELFF.